The clone carrying this T cell receptor (beta chain) has a count of ten or more. No antigen is known for it. One entry per CDR3 protein, called by TCRdb with MiXCR from the 5' RACE reads. The table has hundreds of thousands of distinct CDR3 sequences, roughly 8.2% seen once. The data stem from a study of CD8 T cells in ankylosing spondylitis. The study's findings and limits: Among TCR beta sequences, a motif of under ten highly homologous variants appeared characteristic of ankylosing spondylitis blood. In reactive arthritis synovial fluid and blood, some motif variants had been reported before. Disease-associated clones were reportedly significantly overrepresented in matched ankylosing spondylitis synovial fluid.

V was cut by 1 base and J by 0 bases, with 9 bases left in between. In germline, CDR1 is DFQATT, CDR2 SNEGSKA (reference sequence). The CDR3 is 14 amino acids. This clonotype was sampled from a female donor with ankylosing spondylitis or in good health (not recorded which). The V gene is TRBV20-1, the J gene TRBJ1-1; D uncertain. Specimen: blood, either unsorted or a sorted T cell fraction (not recorded which). The DNA for the CDR3 is TGCAGTGCTAGAGTGGTGGCAGTGAACACTGAAGCTTTCTTT. This codes for CSARVVAVNTEAFF.